The clone carrying this TCR beta chain occurred a few times. No antigen is known for it. A clone one base away is much larger, so this may be a read error. V was shortened by 1 base and J by 3 bases, with 12 bases between the two germline ends. The length of the CDR3 is 15 residues. Whole-study results and caveats: In terms of TCR gene usage, tumor memory CD4+ T cells clustered together with blood and lymph node memory CD4+ cells, as well as with lymph node naive CD4+ cells.

Treg sorting used a CD4+CD25+CD127-/low gate. Amplification of TRBV12-4/TRBJ1-2 clonotypes used adaptor-ligated barcode primers. MiXCR, applied by TCRdb to the multiplex PCR reads, yields one record per CDR3 protein. The data show a few thousand distinct CDR3 sequences, about a fifth seen once. This receptor was taken from a female donor with breast cancer. The rearrangement uses TRBV12-3 or TRBV12-4 and TRBJ1-2; a possible D gene is TRBD1 (6 bases). Sequencing input: Tregs sorted from blood. The CDR3 sequence: CASSLVLTGHYGYTF. CDR3 sequence (DNA): TGTGCCAGCAGTTTAGTCCTGACAGGCCACTATGGCTACACCTTC.